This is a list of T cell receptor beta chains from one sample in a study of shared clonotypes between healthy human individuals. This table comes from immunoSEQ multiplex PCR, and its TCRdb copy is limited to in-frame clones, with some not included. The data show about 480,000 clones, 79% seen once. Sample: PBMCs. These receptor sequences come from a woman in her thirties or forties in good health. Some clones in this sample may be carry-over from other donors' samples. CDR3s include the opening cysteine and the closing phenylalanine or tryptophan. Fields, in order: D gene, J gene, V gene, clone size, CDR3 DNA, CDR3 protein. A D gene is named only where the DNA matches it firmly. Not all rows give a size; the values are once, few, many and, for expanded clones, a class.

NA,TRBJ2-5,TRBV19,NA,TGTGCCAGTAGTAACCCGGGCTCGGAGACCCAGTACTTC,CASSNPGSETQYF
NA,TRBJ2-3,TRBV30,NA,TGTGCCTGGAGTGTAGGGCGCCCTACAGATACGCAGTATTTT,CAWSVGRPTDTQYF
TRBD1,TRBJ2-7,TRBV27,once,TGTGCCAGCCGCAGGACAGGGGGCCTGGAGCAGTACTTC,CASRRTGGLEQYF
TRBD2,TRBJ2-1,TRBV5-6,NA,TGTGCCAGCAGCTTCCGGCGGGAGTGGTCCTACAATGAGCAGTTCTTC,CASSFRREWSYNEQFF
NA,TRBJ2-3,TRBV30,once,TGTGCCTGGAGTGCTAAAAGGGGTAGCACAGATACGCAGTATTTT,CAWSAKRGSTDTQYF
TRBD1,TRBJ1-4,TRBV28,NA,TGTGCCAGCAGTTCCGGGACAGTTAATGAAAAACTGTTTTTT,CASSSGTVNEKLFF
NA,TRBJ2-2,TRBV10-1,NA,TGCGCCAGCAGTCCTAGCGACACCGGGGAGCTGTTTTTT,CASSPSDTGELFF
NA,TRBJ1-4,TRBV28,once,TGTGCCAGCAGTTTTTCCGGGACCGGTAATGAAAAACTGTTTTTT,CASSFSGTGNEKLFF
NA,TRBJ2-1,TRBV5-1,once,TGCGCCAGCAGCCCCGCTGGCAGCTACAATGAGCAGTTCTTC,CASSPAGSYNEQFF
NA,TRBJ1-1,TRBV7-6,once,TGTGCCAGCAGCTCGGGACGGGAGAACACTGAAGCTTTCTTT,CASSSGRENTEAFF
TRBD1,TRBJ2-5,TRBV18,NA,TGTGCCAGCTCACCACCGGGACAGGGGACACACTTC,CASSPPGQGTHF
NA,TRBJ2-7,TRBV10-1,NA,TGCGCCAGCAGTGAGATGTTAGGGATTGCCGAGCAGTACTTC,CASSEMLGIAEQYF
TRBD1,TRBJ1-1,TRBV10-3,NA,TGTGCCATCAGGGACGGACAGGGGGCCAAGAACACTGAAGCTTTCTTT,CAIRDGQGAKNTEAFF
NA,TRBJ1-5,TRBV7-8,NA,TGTGCCAGCAGCTTAGATGGTCTTAATCAGCCCCAGCATTTT,CASSLDGLNQPQHF
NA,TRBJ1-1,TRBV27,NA,TGTGCCAGCAGTTTGCAAGGAACACCTAACACTGAAGCTTTCTTT,CASSLQGTPNTEAFF
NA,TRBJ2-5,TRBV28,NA,TGTGCCAGCAGTTTTAGGACGCCCAAGACTTATGTGGAGACCCAGTACTTC,CASSFRTPKTYVETQYF
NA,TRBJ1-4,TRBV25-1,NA,TGTGCCAGCAGTTGGGGCGGCGCTGGGACTAATGAAAAACTGTTTTTT,CASSWGGAGTNEKLFF
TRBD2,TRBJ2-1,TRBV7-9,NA,TGTGCCAGCAGCTTAAGTGGGACTAGCGGATACAATGAGCAGTTCTTC,CASSLSGTSGYNEQFF
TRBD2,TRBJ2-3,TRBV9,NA,TGTGCCAGCAGCGTAGGGACTAGCGGTGCCACAGATACGCAGTATTTT,CASSVGTSGATDTQYF
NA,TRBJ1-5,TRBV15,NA,TGTGCCACCAGGAGGGGTTTGGGGAATCAGCCCCAGCATTTT,CATRRGLGNQPQHF
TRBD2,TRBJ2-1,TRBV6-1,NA,TGTGCCAGCAGTGCCACTAGCGGGAGTGCCAATGAGCAGTTCTTC,CASSATSGSANEQFF
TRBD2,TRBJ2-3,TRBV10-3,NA,TGTGCCATCAGTGAGTCGATGTGGCGGGAGAGAGATACGCAGTATTTT,CAISESMWRERDTQYF
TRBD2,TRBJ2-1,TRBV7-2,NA,TGTGCCAGCAGCTTAATCCTAGCGGGGGATGAGCAGTTCTTC,CASSLILAGDEQFF
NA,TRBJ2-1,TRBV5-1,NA,TGCGCCAGCAGCCAAAGGGGGACCAATTACAATGAGCAGTTCTTC,CASSQRGTNYNEQFF
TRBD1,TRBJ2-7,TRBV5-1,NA,TGCGCCAGCAGCTTGTGGACAGGGAACTCCTACGAGCAGTACTTC,CASSLWTGNSYEQYF
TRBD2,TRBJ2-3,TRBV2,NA,TGTGCCAGCAGTTCACTAGCGGGAGACGGCACAGATACGCAGTATTTT,CASSSLAGDGTDTQYF
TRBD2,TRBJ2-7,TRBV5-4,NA,TGTGCCAGCAGCTTGGAGGGAGGGAGCTCCTACGAGCAGTACTTC,CASSLEGGSSYEQYF
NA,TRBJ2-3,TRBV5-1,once,TGCGCCAGCAGCTTGAACCCAAGCACAGATACGCAGTATTTT,CASSLNPSTDTQYF
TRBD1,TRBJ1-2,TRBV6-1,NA,TGTGCCAGTCGACAGGGGGCGCATAGTGGCTACACCTTC,CASRQGAHSGYTF
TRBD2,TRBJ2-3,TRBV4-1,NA,TGCGCCAGCAGCCAAGTAGCTAGCGGGTCTAGCACAGATACGCAGTATTTT,CASSQVASGSSTDTQYF
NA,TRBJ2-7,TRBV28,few,TGTGCCAGCAGTTTAGTCGGACGTTCAAAAATCTACGAGCAGTACTTC,CASSLVGRSKIYEQYF
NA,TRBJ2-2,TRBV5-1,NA,TGCGCCAGCAGCAGTGGGGGGCTCACCGGGGAGCTGTTTTTT,CASSSGGLTGELFF
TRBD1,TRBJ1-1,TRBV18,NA,TGTGCCAGCTCACCGGCGACAGGGGCGTCTGAAGCTTTCTTT,CASSPATGASEAFF
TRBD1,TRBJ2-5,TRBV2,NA,TGTGCCAGAGCCCGGGGACAGGGTACCGAGACCCAGTACTTC,CARARGQGTETQYF
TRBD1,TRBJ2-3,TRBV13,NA,TGTGCCAGCAGCTTTGGGACAGGGGCAGATACGCAGTATTTT,CASSFGTGADTQYF
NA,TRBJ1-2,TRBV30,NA,TGTGCCTGGAGTGTCCCTGACCGGCCGAGGGGCGTTTATGGCTACACCTTC,CAWSVPDRPRGVYGYTF
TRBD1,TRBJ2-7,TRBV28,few,TGTGCCAGCAGATTCACTCAGGGGGCGAGCGAGCAGTACTTC,CASRFTQGASEQYF
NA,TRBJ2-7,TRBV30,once,TGTGCCTGGAGTCTATCCTACGAGCAGTACTTC,CAWSLSYEQYF
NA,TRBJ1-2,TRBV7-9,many,TGTGCCAGCAGTTACCCCGGGACTGCCAGCACCTTC,CASSYPGTASTF
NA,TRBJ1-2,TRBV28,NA,TGTGCCAGCAGTCCCCAAGGGGGGGGAGACTATGGCTACACCTTC,CASSPQGGGDYGYTF
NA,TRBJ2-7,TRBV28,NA,TGTGCCAGCGGCTTGGTGGGCTCCTACGAGCAGTACTTC,CASGLVGSYEQYF
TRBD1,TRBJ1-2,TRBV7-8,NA,TGTGCCAGCAGCTCGACAGGGGTCGAGGTTTTTATGGTCTACACCTTC,CASSSTGVEVFMVYTF
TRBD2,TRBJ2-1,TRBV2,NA,TGTGCCAGCATAGCGGGACTAGGAATCTATGAGCAGTTCTTC,CASIAGLGIYEQFF
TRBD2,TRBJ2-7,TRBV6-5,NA,TGTGCCACGGGACTAGCCTACGAGCAGTACTTC,CATGLAYEQYF
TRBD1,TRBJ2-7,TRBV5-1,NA,TGCGCCAGCAGCGTCACAGGGGGCCAGTCCTACGAGCAGTACTTC,CASSVTGGQSYEQYF
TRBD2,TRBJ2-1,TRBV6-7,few,TGTGCCAGCAGGGATTCGGGCGGGAGCTCCTACAATGAGCAGTTCTTC,CASRDSGGSSYNEQFF